There are many counts of the clone carrying this T cell receptor beta chain. Its antigen is not known. If no ophthalmopathy progression occurred within 18 months, Graves' hyperthyroidism was stable. Diagnoses rested on clinical symptoms, serum thyroxine and TRAb, thyroid ultrasound and orbital computed tomography. TCR beta CDR3 sequences were amplified from RNA transcripts. During a first-round RT-PCR of the TCR CDR3, the HTBI primer set was used. Each CDR3 protein is one row after TCRdb ran MiXCR on the multiplex PCR reads. This sample has about 200,000 distinct CDR3 sequences, with 17% found just once. These data originate in a study of T cells in Graves' hyperthyroidism and ophthalmopathy. Findings of the study overall: A model using 13 V-J features told ophthalmopathy apart from stable hyperthyroidism. The majority of expanded thyroid clonotypes above 0.001 also appeared in blood.

V was pared by 7 bases and J by 3 bases, with 13 bases between. This CDR3 region has 13 residues. Germline CDR1 SNHLY, CDR2 FYNNEI. The gene calls are TRBV2 and TRBJ2-7; D uncertain. Sequencing input: blood. This clonotype originated in a man aged 50 to 59 with Graves' hyperthyroidism. CDR3 nucleotide sequence: TGTGCCAGCACCCAGAACAGAAACTACGAGCAGTACTTC. Translating it yields CASTQNRNYEQYF.